This entry lists 8 T cell receptor beta chains sequenced from one sample in a study of blood T cell repertoires in COVID-19. Using immunoSEQ multiplex PCR, the repertoire was profiled, and TCRdb retains in-frame clones only, with some absent. The sample contains 130,000 or so clones, 88% of which appear only once. Sequencing input: peripheral blood. All receptors come from a human donor in a cohort sampled during active COVID-19.

The chain is built from TRBV5-6 and TRBJ2-7, with D possibly being TRBD1 (6 bases). The CDR3 has 17 residues. Germline CDR1 reads SGHDT; CDR2 reads YYEEEE. Trimming stripped 0 bases from V and 7 bases from J, with 23 bases between. In nucleotides, the CDR3 is TGTGCCAGCAGCTTGGGAGGGTCAGGGGCCCCTCAGACGGAGCAGTACTTC. Protein: CASSLGGSGAPQTEQYF. The full variable domain, rest sourced from reference TRBV5-6 and TRBJ2-7, is DAGVTQSPTHLIKTRGQQVTLRCSPKSGHDTVSWYQQALGQGPQFIFQYYEEEERQRGNFPDRFSGHQFPNYSSELNVNALLLGDSALYLCASSLGGSGAPQTEQYFGPGTRLTVT.

This clone was detected once. The chain links TRBV5-4 to TRBJ1-2; no definite D call. V was clipped by 4 bases and J by 3 bases, with 13 bases between them. Germline V lookup: CDR1 SGHNT, CDR2 YYREEE (reference sequence). The CDR3 consists of 14 residues. The CDR3 bases are TGTGCCAGCAGCCGGCCAGGACTGGACTATGGCTACACCTTC. Amino acids: CASSRPGLDYGYTF.

Notes on this clone: At one end the junction does not follow the germline gene, possibly because of a read error. CDR3 residues: CASSQGPGTGSFSGANVPTF. Written as DNA, the CDR3 is TGCGCCAGCAGCCAAGGCCCAGGTACAGGTTCTTTCTCTGGGGCCAACGTCCCGACTTTC. The chain is built from TRBV5-1 and TRBJ2-6; D possibly corresponds to TRBD1 (5 bases). Germline-derived CDR1 and CDR2 are SGHRS and YFSETQ. The CDR3 is made up of 20 amino acids.

The chain carries TRBV7-2 and TRBJ1-1; 11 bases line up with TRBD1. In germline, CDR1 is SGHTA, CDR2 FQGNSA. V trimming: 4 bases; J trimming: 9 bases; junction bases outside the gene matches: 7. This CDR3 spans 14 amino acids. CDR3 bases: TGTGCCAGCAGCTCCGGGACAGGGGGATCCCAAGCTTTCTTT. Its translation is CASSSGTGGSQAFF.

This clone came up a few times. The gene calls are TRBV10-1 and TRBJ1-4, with no clear D. CDR3 length: 14 residues. The germline CDR1 and CDR2 sequences are WNHNN and SYGVQD (reference sequence). V lost 7 bases and J 11 bases, leaving 20 bases between the germline ends. The CDR3: CASIRGRWSSKLFF. CDR3 DNA sequence: TGCGCCAGCATAAGAGGGAGATGGAGTAGTAAACTGTTTTTT.

This CDR3 reads CASSPKLEETQYF. The CDR3, as DNA: TGTGCCAGCTCACCGAAGTTAGAAGAGACCCAGTACTTC. The gene calls are TRBV18 and TRBJ2-5, with D hard to call. The length of the CDR3 is 13 residues. CDR1 KGHSH and CDR2 LQKENI come from the germline V gene. V lost 3 bases to trimming and J lost 3 bases, with 8 bases between them.

The V and J genes are TRBV5-1 and TRBJ2-1; 15 positions match TRBD2. The CDR3 sequence is 15 residues long. Looked up from germline, CDR1 is SGHRS and CDR2 is YFSETQ. V lost 3 bases, J lost 10 bases, and 5 bases stayed unmatched. The CDR3 nucleotides are TGCGCCAGCAGCTCTGACGGGACTAGCGGGAGGGAGCAGTTCTTC. It translates to CASSSDGTSGREQFF.

CDR3 bases: TGTGCCAGCAGCTTTGCTAGCGGCACCTACAATGAGCAGTTCTTC. It specifies CASSFASGTYNEQFF. The chain couples TRBV7-9 to TRBJ2-1; 7 nucleotides match TRBD2. This CDR3 region has 15 residues. The germline V gene encodes CDR1 SEHNR and CDR2 FQNEAQ (reference sequence). V lost 3 bases and J lost 2; bases outside the gene matches: 4. Variable domain in full (rest from reference TRBV7-9 and TRBJ2-1): DTGVSQNPRHKITKRGQNVTFRCDPISEHNRLYWYRQTLGQGPEFLTYFQNEAQLEKSRLLSDRFSAERPKGSFSTLEIQRTEQGDSAMYLCASSFASGTYNEQFFGPGTRLTVL.